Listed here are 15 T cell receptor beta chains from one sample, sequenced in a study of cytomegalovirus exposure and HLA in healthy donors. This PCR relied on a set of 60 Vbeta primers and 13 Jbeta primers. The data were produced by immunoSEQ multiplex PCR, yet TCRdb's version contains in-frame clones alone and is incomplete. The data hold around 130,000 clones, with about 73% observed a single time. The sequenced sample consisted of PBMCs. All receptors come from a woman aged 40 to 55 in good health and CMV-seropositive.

DNA for the CDR3: TGCGCCAGCAGCTTGGGGCAGAACAATCAGCCCCAGCATTTT. Translating gives CASSLGQNNQPQHF. The rearrangement links TRBV5-1 to TRBJ1-5; no definite D call. The CDR3 runs 14 residues. With 0 bases removed from V and 3 bases from J, the gap between germline ends came to 7 bases. CDR1 SGHRS and CDR2 YFSETQ come from the germline V gene. The full variable domain, its missing parts supplied by reference TRBV5-1 and TRBJ1-5, is KAGVTQTPRYLIKTRGQQVTLSCSPISGHRSVSWYQQTPGQGLQFLFEYFSETQRNKGNFPGRFSGRQFSNSRSEMNVSTLELGDSALYLCASSLGQNNQPQHFGDGTRLSIL.

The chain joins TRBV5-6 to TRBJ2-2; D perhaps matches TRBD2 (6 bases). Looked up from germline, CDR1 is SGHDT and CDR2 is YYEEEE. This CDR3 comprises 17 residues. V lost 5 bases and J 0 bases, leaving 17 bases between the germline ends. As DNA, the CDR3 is TGTGCCAGCAGACTTTTCTCCGGGGGACCGAACACCGGGGAGCTGTTTTTT. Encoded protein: CASRLFSGGPNTGELFF. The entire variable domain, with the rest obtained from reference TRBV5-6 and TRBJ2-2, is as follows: DAGVTQSPTHLIKTRGQQVTLRCSPKSGHDTVSWYQQALGQGPQFIFQYYEEEERQRGNFPDRFSGHQFPNYSSELNVNALLLGDSALYLCASRLFSGGPNTGELFFGEGSRLTVL.

The CDR3 coding sequence is TGTGCCAGCAGCTTACTGCCGGGACTAGCGGGAGCTAAGCAGTTCTTC. Its protein is CASSLLPGLAGAKQFF. This rearrangement joins TRBV11-1 to TRBJ2-1; 14 bases fit TRBD2. V dropped 2 bases and J dropped 11; count of bases not matched to a gene: 8. In germline, CDR1 is SGHAT, CDR2 FQDESV (reference sequence). The CDR3 extends over 16 amino acids.

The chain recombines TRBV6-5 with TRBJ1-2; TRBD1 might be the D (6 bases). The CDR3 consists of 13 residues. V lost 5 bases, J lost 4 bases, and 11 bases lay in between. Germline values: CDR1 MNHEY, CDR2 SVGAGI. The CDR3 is CASSIDRSYGYTF. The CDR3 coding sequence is TGTGCCAGCAGTATCGACAGGTCCTATGGCTACACCTTC.

The DNA of the CDR3 is TGTGCCAGCAGTCCCCCCAGGGGGCTGAACACTGAAGCTTTCTTT. Translated, it gives CASSPPRGLNTEAFF. This sequence joins TRBV6-6 and TRBJ1-1; 8 nucleotides align to TRBD1. CDR1 is MNHNY, CDR2 SVGAGI, per germline (reference sequence). V trimming: 5 bases; J trimming: 0 bases; junction bases outside the gene matches: 5. The length of the CDR3 is 15 residues.

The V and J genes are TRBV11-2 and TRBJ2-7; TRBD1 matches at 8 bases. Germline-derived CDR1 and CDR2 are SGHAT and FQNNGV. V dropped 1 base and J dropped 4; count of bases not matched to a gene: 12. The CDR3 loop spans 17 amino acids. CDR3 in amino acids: CASSLGSGGTGSYEQYF. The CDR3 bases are TGTGCCAGCAGCTTAGGGTCAGGGGGCACGGGAAGTTACGAGCAGTACTTC. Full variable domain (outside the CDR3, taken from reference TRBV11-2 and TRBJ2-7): EAGVAQSPRYKIIEKRQSVAFWCNPISGHATLYWYQQILGQGPKLLIQFQNNGVVDDSQLPKDRFSAERLKGVDSTLKIQPAKLEDSAVYLCASSLGSGGTGSYEQYFGPGTRLTVT.

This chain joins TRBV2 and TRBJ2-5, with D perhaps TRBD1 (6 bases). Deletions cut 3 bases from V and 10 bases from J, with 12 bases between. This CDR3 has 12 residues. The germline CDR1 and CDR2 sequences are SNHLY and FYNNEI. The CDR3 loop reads CASSDLRGGQYF. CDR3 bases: TGTGCCAGCAGTGATCTACGAGGGGGCCAGTACTTC. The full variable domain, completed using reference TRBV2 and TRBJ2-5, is EPEVTQTPSHQVTQMGQEVILRCVPISNHLYFYWYRQILGQKVEFLVSFYNNEISEKSEIFDDQFSVERPDGSNFTLKIRSTKLEDSAMYFCASSDLRGGQYFGPGTRLLVL.

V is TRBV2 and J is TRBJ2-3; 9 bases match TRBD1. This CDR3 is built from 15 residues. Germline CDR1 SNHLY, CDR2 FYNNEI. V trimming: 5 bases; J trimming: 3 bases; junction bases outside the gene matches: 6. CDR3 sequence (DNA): TGTGCCAGCAGTCACCGGGACAGGGCTACAGATACGCAGTATTTT. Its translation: CASSHRDRATDTQYF.

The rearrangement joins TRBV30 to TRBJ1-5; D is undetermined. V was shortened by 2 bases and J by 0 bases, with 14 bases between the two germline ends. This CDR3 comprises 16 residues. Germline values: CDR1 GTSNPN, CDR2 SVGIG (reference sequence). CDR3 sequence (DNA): TGTGCCTGGAGTCTTCCAGGAATAAATAGCAATCAGCCCCAGCATTTT. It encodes CAWSLPGINSNQPQHF. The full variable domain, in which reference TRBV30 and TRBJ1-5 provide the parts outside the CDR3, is SQTIHQWPATLVQPVGSPLSLECTVEGTSNPNLYWYRQAAGRGLQLLFYSVGIGQISSEVPQNLSASRPQDRQFILSSKKLLLSDSGFYLCAWSLPGINSNQPQHFGDGTRLSIL.

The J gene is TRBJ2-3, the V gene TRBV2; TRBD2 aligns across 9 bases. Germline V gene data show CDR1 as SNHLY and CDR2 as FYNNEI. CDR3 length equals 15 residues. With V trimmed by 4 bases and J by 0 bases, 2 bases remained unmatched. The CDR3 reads CASSVTSGSTDTQYF. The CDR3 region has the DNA TGTGCCAGCAGTGTAACTAGCGGGAGCACAGATACGCAGTATTTT.

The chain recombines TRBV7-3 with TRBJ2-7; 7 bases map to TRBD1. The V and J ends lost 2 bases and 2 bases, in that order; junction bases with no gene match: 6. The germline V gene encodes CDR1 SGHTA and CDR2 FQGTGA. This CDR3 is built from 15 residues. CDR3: CASSLSPGGPYEQYF. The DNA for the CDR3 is TGTGCCAGCAGCTTATCTCCAGGGGGACCCTACGAGCAGTACTTC.

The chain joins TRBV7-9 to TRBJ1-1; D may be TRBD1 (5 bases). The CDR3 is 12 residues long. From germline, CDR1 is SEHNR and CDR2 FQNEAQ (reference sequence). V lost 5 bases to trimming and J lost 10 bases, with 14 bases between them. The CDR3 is CASSPEAGRAFF. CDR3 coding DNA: TGTGCCAGCAGCCCTGAGGCAGGGCGAGCTTTCTTT.

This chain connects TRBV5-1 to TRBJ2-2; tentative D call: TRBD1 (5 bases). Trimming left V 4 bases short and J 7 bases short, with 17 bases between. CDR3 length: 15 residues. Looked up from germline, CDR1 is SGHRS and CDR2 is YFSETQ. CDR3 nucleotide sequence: TGCGCCAGCAGCGACAGAGACACCCGGCACGGGGAGCTGTTTTTT. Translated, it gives CASSDRDTRHGELFF.

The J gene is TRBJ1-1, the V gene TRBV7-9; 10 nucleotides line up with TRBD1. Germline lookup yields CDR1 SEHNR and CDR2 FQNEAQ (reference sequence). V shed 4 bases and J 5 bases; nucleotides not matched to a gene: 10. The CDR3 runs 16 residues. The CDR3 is CASSSNGQGGRTEAFF. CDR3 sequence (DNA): TGTGCCAGCAGCTCGAATGGACAGGGGGGTCGTACTGAAGCTTTCTTT.

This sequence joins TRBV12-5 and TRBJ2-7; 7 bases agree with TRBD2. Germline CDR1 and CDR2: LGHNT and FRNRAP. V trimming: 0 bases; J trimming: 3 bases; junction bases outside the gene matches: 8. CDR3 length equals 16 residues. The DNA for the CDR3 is TGTGCTAGTGGTTTGGTACTGGGGGGGGTACGCTACGAGCAGTACTTC. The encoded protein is CASGLVLGGVRYEQYF.